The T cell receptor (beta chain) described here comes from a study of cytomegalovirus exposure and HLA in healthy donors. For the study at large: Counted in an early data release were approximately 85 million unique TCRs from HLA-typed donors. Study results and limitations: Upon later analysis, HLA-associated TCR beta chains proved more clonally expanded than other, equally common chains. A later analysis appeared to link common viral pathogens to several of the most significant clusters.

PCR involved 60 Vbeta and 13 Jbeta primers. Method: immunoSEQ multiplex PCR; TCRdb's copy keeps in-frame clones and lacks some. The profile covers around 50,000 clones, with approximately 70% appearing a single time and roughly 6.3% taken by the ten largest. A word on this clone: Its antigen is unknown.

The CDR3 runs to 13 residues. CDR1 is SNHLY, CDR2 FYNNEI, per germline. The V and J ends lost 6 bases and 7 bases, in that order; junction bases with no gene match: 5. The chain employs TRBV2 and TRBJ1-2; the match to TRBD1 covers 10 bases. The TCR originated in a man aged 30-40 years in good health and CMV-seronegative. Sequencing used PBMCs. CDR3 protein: CASRPTGGFGYTF. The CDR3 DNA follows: TGTGCCAGCAGACCGACAGGGGGCTTTGGCTACACCTTC.